This T cell receptor beta chain was sequenced for a study of cytomegalovirus exposure and HLA in healthy donors. Points on this clone: Its antigen remains unidentified.

The study, taken as a whole, reports: Certain indistinguishable V segments, among them TRBV6-2 and TRBV6-3, were excluded.

The CDR3 runs 15 residues. V lost 0 bases and J 7 bases, leaving 16 bases between the germline ends. CDR1 MGHRA and CDR2 YSYEKL come from the germline V gene. 13 Jbeta primers and 60 Vbeta primers were used for the PCR. Original handling: An analysis that came later counted 80 million or so unique TCR beta chains, around 12 million shared. This table comes from immunoSEQ multiplex PCR, and its TCRdb copy is limited to in-frame clones, with some not included. D and trimming come from the DNA, and the V and J calls and clone size come from that table. Found here are about 180,000 clones, approximately 81% of them singletons; the top ten hold about 2.2%.

The sample consisted of PBMCs. The chain has TRBV4-1 and TRBJ2-7; D ambiguous. This receptor was identified in a woman younger than 45 in good health and CMV-seronegative. DNA of the CDR3: TGCGCCAGCAGCCAAGACATCCTCCCAAATCGGGAGCAGTACTTC. Its translation is CASSQDILPNREQYF.